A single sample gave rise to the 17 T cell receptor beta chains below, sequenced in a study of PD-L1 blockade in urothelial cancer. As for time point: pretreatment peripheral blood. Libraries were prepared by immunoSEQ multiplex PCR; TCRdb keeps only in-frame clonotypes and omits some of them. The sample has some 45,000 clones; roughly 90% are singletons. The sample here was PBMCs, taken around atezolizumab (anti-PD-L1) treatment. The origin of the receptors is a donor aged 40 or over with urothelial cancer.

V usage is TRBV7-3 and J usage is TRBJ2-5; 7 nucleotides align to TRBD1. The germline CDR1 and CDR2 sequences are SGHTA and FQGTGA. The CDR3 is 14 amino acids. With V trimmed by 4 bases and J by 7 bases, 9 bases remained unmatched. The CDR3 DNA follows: TGTGCCAGCAGCTCCCTCCAGGGGGTCGGGACCCAGTACTTC. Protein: CASSSLQGVGTQYF.

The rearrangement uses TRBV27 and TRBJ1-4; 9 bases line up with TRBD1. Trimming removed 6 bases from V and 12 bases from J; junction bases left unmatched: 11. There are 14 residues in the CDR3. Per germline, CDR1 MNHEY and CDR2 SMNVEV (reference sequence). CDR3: CASSRIEGQGQLFF. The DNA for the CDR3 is TGTGCCAGCAGCCGCATCGAGGGACAGGGACAACTGTTTTTT.

The CDR3 DNA reads TGTGCCAGCACGGGGACAGGGGGCACTGAAGCTTTCTTT. Its protein is CASTGTGGTEAFF. The genes are TRBV7-9 and TRBJ1-1, with 11 bases identical to TRBD1. Germline lookup yields CDR1 SEHNR and CDR2 FQNEAQ (reference sequence). The CDR3 is made up of 13 amino acids. The V segment lost 7 bases and the J segment 4 bases; nucleotides outside the gene matches: 2.

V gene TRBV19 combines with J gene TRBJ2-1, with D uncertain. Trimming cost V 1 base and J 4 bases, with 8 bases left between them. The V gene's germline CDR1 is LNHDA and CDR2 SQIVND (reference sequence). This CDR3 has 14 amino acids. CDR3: CASSIGAAYNEQFF. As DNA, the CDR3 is TGTGCCAGTAGTATAGGGGCAGCATACAATGAGCAGTTCTTC.

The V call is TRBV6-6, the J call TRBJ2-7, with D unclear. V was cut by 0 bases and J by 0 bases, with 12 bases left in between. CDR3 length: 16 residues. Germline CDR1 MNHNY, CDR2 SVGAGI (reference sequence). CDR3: CASSYSFRISSYEQYF. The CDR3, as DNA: TGTGCCAGCAGTTACTCTTTTAGAATTAGCTCCTACGAGCAGTACTTC.

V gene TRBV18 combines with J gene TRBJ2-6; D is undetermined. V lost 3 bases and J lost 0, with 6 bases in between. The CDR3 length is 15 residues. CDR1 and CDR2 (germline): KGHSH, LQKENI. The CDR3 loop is CASSPPSSGANVLTF. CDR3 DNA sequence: TGTGCCAGCTCACCCCCGTCCTCTGGGGCCAACGTCCTGACTTTC.

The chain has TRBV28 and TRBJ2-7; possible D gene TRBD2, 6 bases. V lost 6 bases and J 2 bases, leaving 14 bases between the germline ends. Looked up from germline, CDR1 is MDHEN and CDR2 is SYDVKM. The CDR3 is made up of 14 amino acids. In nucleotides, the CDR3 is TGTGCCAGCAGCCGCCAAGGACTACCCTACGAGCAGTACTTC. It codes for CASSRQGLPYEQYF.

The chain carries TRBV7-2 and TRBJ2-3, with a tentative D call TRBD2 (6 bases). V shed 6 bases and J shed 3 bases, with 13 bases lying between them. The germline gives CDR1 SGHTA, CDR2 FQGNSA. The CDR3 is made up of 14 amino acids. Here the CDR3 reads CASRTTSGTDTQYF. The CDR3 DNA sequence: TGTGCCAGCAGGACGACTAGTGGGACAGATACGCAGTATTTT.

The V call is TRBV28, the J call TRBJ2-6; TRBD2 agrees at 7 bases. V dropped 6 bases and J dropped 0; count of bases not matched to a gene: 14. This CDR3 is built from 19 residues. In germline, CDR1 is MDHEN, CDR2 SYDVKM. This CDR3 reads CASRPTTAGRGSGANVLTF. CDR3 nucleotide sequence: TGTGCCAGCAGACCGACGACAGCGGGGCGGGGCTCTGGGGCCAACGTCCTGACTTTC.

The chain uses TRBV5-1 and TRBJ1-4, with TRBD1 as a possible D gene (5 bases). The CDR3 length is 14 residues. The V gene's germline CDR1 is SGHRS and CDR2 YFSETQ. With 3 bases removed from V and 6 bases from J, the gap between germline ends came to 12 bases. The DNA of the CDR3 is TGCGCCAGCAGCTCCCGGGGGATCTATGAAAAACTGTTTTTT. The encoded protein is CASSSRGIYEKLFF.

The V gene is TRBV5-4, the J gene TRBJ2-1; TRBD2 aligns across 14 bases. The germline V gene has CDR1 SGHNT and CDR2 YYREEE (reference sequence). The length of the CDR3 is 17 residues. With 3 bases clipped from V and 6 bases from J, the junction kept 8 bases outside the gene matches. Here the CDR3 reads CASSWRLAGGIPNEQFF. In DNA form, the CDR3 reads TGTGCCAGCAGCTGGCGACTAGCGGGAGGGATACCCAATGAGCAGTTCTTC.

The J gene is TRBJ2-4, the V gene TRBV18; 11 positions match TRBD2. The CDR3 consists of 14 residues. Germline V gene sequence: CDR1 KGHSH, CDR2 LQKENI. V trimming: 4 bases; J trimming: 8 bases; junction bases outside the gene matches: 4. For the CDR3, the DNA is TGTGCCAGCTCACAAACTAGCGGGAGTGACATTCAGTACTTC. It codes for CASSQTSGSDIQYF.

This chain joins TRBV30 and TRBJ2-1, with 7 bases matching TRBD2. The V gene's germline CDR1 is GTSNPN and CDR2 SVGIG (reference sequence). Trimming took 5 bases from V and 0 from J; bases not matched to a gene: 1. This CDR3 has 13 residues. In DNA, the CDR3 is TGTGCCTGGGGACTAGGCTCCTACAATGAGCAGTTCTTC. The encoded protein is CAWGLGSYNEQFF.

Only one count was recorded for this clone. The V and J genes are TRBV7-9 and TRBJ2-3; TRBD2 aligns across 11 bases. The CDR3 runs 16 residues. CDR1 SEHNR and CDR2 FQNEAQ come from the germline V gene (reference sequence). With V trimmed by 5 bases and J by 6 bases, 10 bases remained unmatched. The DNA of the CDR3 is TGTGCCAGCAGCCACACGGGAGCTAGCGGGAGGGATACGCAGTATTTT. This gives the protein CASSHTGASGRDTQYF.

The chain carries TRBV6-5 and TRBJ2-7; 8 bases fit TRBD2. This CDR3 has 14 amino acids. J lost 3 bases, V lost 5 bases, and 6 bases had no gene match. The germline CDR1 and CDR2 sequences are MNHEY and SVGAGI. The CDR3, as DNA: TGTGCCAGCAGTACCCTAGCGGGCCACTACGAGCAGTACTTC. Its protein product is CASSTLAGHYEQYF.

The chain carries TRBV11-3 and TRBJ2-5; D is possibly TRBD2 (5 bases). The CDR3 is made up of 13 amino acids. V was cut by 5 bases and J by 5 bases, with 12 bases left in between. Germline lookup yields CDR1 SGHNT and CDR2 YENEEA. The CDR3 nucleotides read TGTGCCAGCAGCGGGAGTTCGTCCGAGACCCAGTACTTC. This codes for CASSGSSSETQYF.

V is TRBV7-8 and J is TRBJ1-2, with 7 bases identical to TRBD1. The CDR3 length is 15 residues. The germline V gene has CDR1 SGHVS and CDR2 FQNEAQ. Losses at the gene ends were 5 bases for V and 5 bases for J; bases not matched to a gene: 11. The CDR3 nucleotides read TGTGCCAGCAGCGGGAGCAGGGGGTTCGGTTATGGCTACACCTTC. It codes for CASSGSRGFGYGYTF.